This section outlines one T cell receptor beta chain sequence together with its context. Its target is unknown. The sample belongs to a study of T cell clones after liver transplantation. Whole-study findings and limits: These preliminary findings come from unstandardized post-transplant sampling times. A larger donor-reactive than third-party decline suggested partial antigen-specific deletion.

V shed 5 bases, J shed 4 bases, and the junction held 4 bases outside the gene matches. Germline V lookup: CDR1 SNHLY, CDR2 FYNNEI. This CDR3 region has 13 residues. Sequencing was performed with immunoSEQ multiplex PCR; in TCRdb, only in-frame clones are kept and a portion is missing. This sample has roughly 67,000 clones, with around 92% found just once. V and J are TRBV2 and TRBJ2-7; 8 bases are a match to TRBD2. The clonotype was recovered from a human patient who received a liver transplant. Some T cells may have originated in the graft donor. This specimen was CD4+ T cells from blood, taken less than 28 months after liver transplant. The CDR3 coding sequence is TGTGCCAGCAGTCCACGACTAGCGTACGAGCAGTACTTC. It yields the protein CASSPRLAYEQYF.